Shown below are 15 T cell receptor beta chains from a single sample sequenced in a study of graft-versus-host responses after intestinal transplantation. Their antigen targets remain unknown. Some clones are missing from TCRdb's copy, which holds only in-frame ones; the method was immunoSEQ multiplex PCR. The sample records roughly 100,000 clones, roughly 91% being singletons. This material consisted of unstimulated CD4+ T cells sorted from spleen or lymph node cells, taken before transplant. These TCRs come from a human donor who was the organ donor for an intestinal transplant.

The CDR3 DNA reads as TGTGCCAGTACTGCGGCTGCGGCAGGGGGCCTTTCACCCCTCCACTTT. Protein product: CASTAAAAGGLSPLHF. The chain carries TRBV19 and TRBJ1-6, with 8 bases that match TRBD1. J lost 9 bases, V lost 7 bases, and 14 bases had no gene match. The CDR3 contains 16 residues. The germline V gene has CDR1 LNHDA and CDR2 SQIVND (reference sequence).

J is TRBJ2-6 and V is TRBV7-3, with D possibly TRBD2 on 5 matching bases. CDR1 and CDR2 (germline): SGHTA, FQGTGA. The V gene lost 5 bases and the J gene lost 0 bases, with 17 bases spanning the gap. The CDR3 is 18 residues long. The CDR3 spells CASSHSGVGSSGANVLTF. CDR3 in DNA: TGTGCCAGCAGCCATAGTGGGGTAGGGAGCTCTGGGGCCAACGTCCTGACTTTC.

This chain connects TRBV4-2 to TRBJ2-7; D is possibly TRBD1 (5 bases). V was shortened by 1 base and J by 6 bases, with 13 bases between the two germline ends. Germline V gene lookup returns CDR1 LGHNA and CDR2 YNFKEQ. This CDR3 is built from 14 residues. CDR3 DNA: TGTGCCAGCAGCCAAGTGGGGCTGCCGGCCGAGCAGTACTTC. Translating it yields CASSQVGLPAEQYF.

The rearrangement uses TRBV28 and TRBJ2-5; a weak D match, TRBD2 (6 bases). Trimming shortened V by 6 bases and J by 3 bases, and 23 bases separated the two germline ends. The CDR3 is 17 amino acids. The germline gives CDR1 MDHEN, CDR2 SYDVKM. This CDR3 is CASSPMIAVGTKETQYF. CDR3 nucleotides: TGTGCCAGCAGCCCAATGATAGCGGTGGGGACGAAAGAGACCCAGTACTTC.

This rearrangement joins TRBV7-8 to TRBJ1-5; D unresolved. This CDR3 region has 17 residues. The V end lost 2 bases, the J end lost 0 bases, and 14 bases lay between the germline ends. The germline gives CDR1 SGHVS, CDR2 FQNEAQ. The CDR3 DNA sequence: TGTGCCAGCAGCTTACGCCGAACTGACTATAGCAATCAGCCCCAGCATTTT. It encodes CASSLRRTDYSNQPQHF. The whole variable domain, filled in from reference TRBV7-8 and TRBJ1-5, reads GAGVSQSPRYKVAKRGQDVALRCDPISGHVSLFWYQQALGQGPEFLTYFQNEAQLDKSGLPSDRFFAERPEGSVSTLKIQRTQQEDSAVYLCASSLRRTDYSNQPQHFGDGTRLSIL.

The chain recombines TRBV7-6 with TRBJ2-5; 7 bases map to TRBD2. The CDR3 is made up of 16 amino acids. CDR1 is SGHVS and CDR2 is FNYEAQ in the germline V gene. V gave up 5 bases and J gave up 2 bases; unmatched junction bases: 11. The CDR3 spells CASSRSRGEPQETQYF. Here the CDR3 DNA reads TGTGCCAGCAGCCGATCTCGGGGGGAACCGCAAGAGACCCAGTACTTC.

The chain joins TRBV7-3 to TRBJ2-3; D perhaps matches TRBD2 (6 bases). V lost 4 bases to trimming and J lost 4 bases, with 9 bases between them. Germline values: CDR1 SGHTA, CDR2 FQGTGA. The CDR3 has 13 residues. Here the CDR3 reads CASSSGGADTQYF. CDR3 nucleotide sequence: TGTGCCAGCAGCTCCGGAGGGGCAGATACGCAGTATTTT.

This chain uses TRBV19 with TRBJ2-7, with TRBD2 as a possible D gene (5 bases). V shed 3 bases and J shed 2 bases, with 14 bases lying between them. CDR1 and CDR2 (germline): LNHDA, SQIVND (reference sequence). This CDR3 comprises 15 residues. CDR3 amino acids: CASSINTRGPYEQYF. The CDR3 DNA is TGTGCCAGTAGTATTAACACTAGAGGTCCCTACGAGCAGTACTTC.

J is TRBJ2-1 and V is TRBV7-2; D uncertain. V lost 4 bases to trimming and J lost 4 bases, with 17 bases between them. From germline, CDR1 is SGHTA and CDR2 FQGNSA. This CDR3 is built from 16 residues. The CDR3 DNA follows: TGTGCCAGCAGCTCCTATGCCGTCACACTATACAATGAGCAGTTCTTC. Translating gives CASSSYAVTLYNEQFF.

This chain joins TRBV27 and TRBJ2-3; TRBD2 is a possible D gene (6 bases). Germline V gene lookup returns CDR1 MNHEY and CDR2 SMNVEV (reference sequence). The CDR3 spans 15 residues. V was cut by 6 bases and J by 4 bases, with 17 bases left in between. This CDR3 reads CASSRLSVAADTQYF. Written as DNA, the CDR3 is TGTGCCAGCAGCCGCCTTAGCGTAGCGGCAGATACGCAGTATTTT.

The gene calls are TRBV7-9 and TRBJ2-5; 9 positions match TRBD2. CDR3 size: 13 residues. CDR1 SEHNR and CDR2 FQNEAQ come from the germline V gene (reference sequence). The junction had 7 bases not matched to a gene; V was cut back by 5 bases and J by 9 bases. The CDR3 loop is CASSPSGGGAQYF. The DNA for the CDR3 is TGTGCCAGCAGCCCTAGCGGCGGGGGGGCCCAGTACTTC.

This chain connects TRBV4-3 to TRBJ1-6, with 9 positions matching TRBD1. Per the germline V gene, CDR1 is LGHNA and CDR2 is YSLEER. Losses at the gene ends were 0 bases for V and 7 bases for J; bases not matched to a gene: 4. There are 16 residues in the CDR3. Here the CDR3 DNA reads TGCGCCAGCAGCCAAGATCCTGACAGGGGGAATTCACCCCTCCACTTT. Translation gives CASSQDPDRGNSPLHF.

The table lists this clone with a few counts. The rearrangement uses TRBV19 and TRBJ1-1, with D hard to call. V shed 10 bases and J shed 4 bases, with 22 bases lying between them. The CDR3 spans 15 residues. Germline values: CDR1 LNHDA, CDR2 SQIVND (reference sequence). The DNA for the CDR3 is TGTGCCACCCTTCCAGAGCGGGGAGGTGGCACTGAAGCTTTCTTT. It is translated as CATLPERGGGTEAFF.

This rearrangement joins TRBV19 to TRBJ1-2; 10 bases map to TRBD1. CDR1 LNHDA and CDR2 SQIVND come from the germline V gene (reference sequence). J gave up 5 bases and V 7 bases, and 10 bases lay outside the gene matches. This CDR3 region has 15 residues. CDR3: CASKEGRQGAYGYTF. The CDR3 DNA follows: TGTGCCAGTAAGGAAGGCAGACAGGGGGCATATGGCTACACCTTC.

The chain uses TRBV19 and TRBJ1-6; D is uncertain. Between the trimmed V and J ends, which lost 3 bases and 3 bases, there was a span of 9 bases. The CDR3 runs to 15 residues. CDR1 and CDR2 from the germline V gene are LNHDA and SQIVND (reference sequence). CDR3 residues: CASSIRPRYNSPLHF. The CDR3 DNA reads TGTGCCAGTAGTATCCGTCCTCGCTATAATTCACCCCTCCACTTT.